The 10 T cell receptor beta chains given below trace back to one sample, sequenced in a study of PD-1 blockade in classical Hodgkin lymphoma. Brentuximab vedotin exposure varied among the patients, all of whom had relapsed after autologous stem cell transplantation. TCRdb's table, derived via immunoSEQ multiplex PCR, lists solely in-frame clones and lacks some. The table lists 20,000 to 25,000 clones, roughly three quarters of them singletons, with roughly 3.3% in the top ten. Sequenced here: peripheral blood mononuclear cells (PBMCs), sampled at baseline. The receptors derive from a human donor with classical Hodgkin lymphoma.

The chain recombines TRBV6-6 with TRBJ1-2; TRBD1 is a possible D gene (6 bases). The CDR3 is 16 amino acids. Germline V CDR1 and CDR2: MNHNY, SVGAGI (reference sequence). The V end lost 0 bases, the J end lost 2 bases, and 13 bases lay between the germline ends. CDR3 residues: CASSYSITGGNYGYTF. In DNA form, the CDR3 reads TGTGCCAGCAGTTACTCGATAACGGGGGGCAACTATGGCTACACCTTC.

This chain links TRBV4-2 with TRBJ1-6; D call uncertain. The CDR3 extends over 14 amino acids. Trimming took 1 base from V and 7 from J, leaving 8 bases between them. Looked up from germline, CDR1 is LGHNA and CDR2 is YNFKEQ. CDR3 nucleotides: TGTGCCAGCAGCCAAGGGACCGGGAATTCACCCCTCCACTTT. Translating it yields CASSQGTGNSPLHF.

This sequence joins TRBV19 and TRBJ1-5; perhaps TRBD1 as D (5 bases). In germline, CDR1 is LNHDA, CDR2 SQIVND (reference sequence). CDR3 length equals 17 residues. Trimming cost V 5 bases and J 2 bases, with 19 bases left between them. The CDR3 is CASSPPRTRDRNQPQHF. CDR3 nucleotides: TGTGCCAGTAGTCCCCCTAGGACAAGAGACCGCAATCAGCCCCAGCATTTT. Filled out from reference TRBV19 and TRBJ1-5, the complete variable domain reads DGGITQSPKYLFRKEGQNVTLSCEQNLNHDAMYWYRQDPGQGLRLIYYSQIVNDFQKGDIAEGYSVSREKKESFPLTVTSAQKNPTAFYLCASSPPRTRDRNQPQHFGDGTRLSIL.

The chain joins TRBV11-2 to TRBJ2-2; D call uncertain. The V gene's germline CDR1 is SGHAT and CDR2 FQNNGV. This CDR3 has 13 residues. V was cut by 5 bases and J by 7 bases, with 11 bases left in between. CDR3 protein: CASSLLVDGELFF. The CDR3 nucleotides are TGTGCCAGCAGCCTTTTGGTCGACGGGGAGCTGTTTTTT.

This chain connects TRBV25-1 to TRBJ2-3; D is possibly TRBD2 (5 bases). Germline V gene sequence: CDR1 MGHDK, CDR2 SYGVNS. The CDR3 has 15 amino acids. V lost 6 bases and J 2 bases, leaving 15 bases between the germline ends. The CDR3 sequence: CASSIHRGFTDTQYF. CDR3 nucleotides: TGTGCCAGCAGCATACACCGGGGTTTCACAGATACGCAGTATTTT.

This clone is categorized as medium-sized. V and J are TRBV11-2 and TRBJ1-5; D unclear. Looked up from germline, CDR1 is SGHAT and CDR2 is FQNNGV. The CDR3 spans 13 residues. V dropped 1 base and J dropped 7 bases, with 8 bases sitting between them. CDR3 loop: CASSLGVGQPQHF. Written as DNA, the CDR3 is TGTGCCAGCAGCTTAGGGGTGGGACAGCCCCAGCATTTT.

This sequence joins TRBV7-8 and TRBJ1-3; D gene ambiguous. Trimming stripped 5 bases from V and 9 bases from J, with 20 bases between. This CDR3 region has 15 residues. Germline CDR1 reads SGHVS; CDR2 reads FQNEAQ. The CDR3, as DNA: TGTGCCAGCAGCCCTGCGGATGGAACCCGGAGCACCATATATTTT. Translating gives CASSPADGTRSTIYF.

This clone was seen only once. V and J are TRBV13 and TRBJ2-7; 7 positions agree with TRBD1. Germline V CDR1 and CDR2: PRHDT, FYEKMQ (reference sequence). The CDR3 runs to 13 residues. The ends lost 4 bases at V and 1 base at J; junction bases unmatched: 1. CDR3 DNA: TGTGCCAGCAGCTCGGGACAGTCCTACGAGCAGTACTTC. It encodes CASSSGQSYEQYF.

CDR3 region: CASRVDPANYGYTF. The CDR3 region has the DNA TGCGCCAGCAGAGTGGACCCGGCTAACTATGGCTACACCTTC. V gene TRBV5-1 combines with J gene TRBJ1-2; D uncertain. Trimming shortened V by 5 bases and J by 0 bases, and 11 bases separated the two germline ends. This CDR3 spans 14 amino acids. Germline assignment: CDR1 SGHRS and CDR2 YFSETQ. The full variable domain, its missing parts supplied by reference TRBV5-1 and TRBJ1-2, is KAGVTQTPRYLIKTRGQQVTLSCSPISGHRSVSWYQQTPGQGLQFLFEYFSETQRNKGNFPGRFSGRQFSNSRSEMNVSTLELGDSALYLCASRVDPANYGYTFGSGTRLTVV.

This chain's CDR3 is CASSQEWGGAGGYTF. CDR3 sequence (DNA): TGCGCCAGCAGCCAAGAATGGGGGGGCGCTGGGGGCTACACCTTC. The V gene is TRBV4-1, the J gene TRBJ1-2; a weak D match, TRBD1 (6 bases). The germline CDR1 and CDR2 sequences are MGHRA and YSYEKL. The CDR3 covers 15 residues. Trimming cost V 0 bases and J 8 bases, with 16 bases left between them.